The 18 T cell receptor beta chains below were found in one sample sequenced in a study of T-cell reconstitution after alpha-beta-depleted transplantation in children. Library preparation (for TCRbeta) was performed with unique molecular identifiers. TCRdb called the PCR reads again in MiXCR, with one record for every CDR3 protein. In the table there are about a million distinct CDR3 sequences, about 29% of which are singletons. The sequences come from PBMCs, mostly from graft donor cells, collected 360 days after TCRalphabeta/CD19-depleted stem cell transplant. The receptors shown here come from a boy in the first two years of life who had a stem cell transplant for SCID, so the T cells may come from the graft donor.

This clonotype was picked up a small number of times. The rearrangement joins TRBV20-1 to TRBJ2-5, with 8 bases identical to TRBD1. CDR1 is DFQATT and CDR2 is SNEGSKA in the germline V gene (reference sequence). The trim removed 5 bases at V and 3 bases at J, leaving 2 bases unmatched. This CDR3 spans 12 amino acids. Here the CDR3 reads CSASGQEETQYF. CDR3 DNA: TGCAGTGCTTCGGGACAGGAAGAGACCCAGTACTTC.

V is TRBV29-1 and J is TRBJ1-2; 10 bases align to TRBD1. CDR3 length: 13 amino acids. Germline V CDR1 and CDR2: SQVTM, ANQGSEA. The V gene end was trimmed by 3 bases and the J gene end by 4 bases; junction bases not matched to a gene: 2. Written as DNA, the CDR3 is TGCAGCGTTGAGGGACAGGGGCCCTATGGCTACACCTTC. Amino acids: CSVEGQGPYGYTF.

This clonotype was seen a single time. Here the CDR3 reads CASSLAPSAGELFF. In nucleotides, the CDR3 is TGTGCCAGCAGCTTAGCCCCGTCCGCCGGGGAGCTGTTTTTT. The chain recombines TRBV7-9 with TRBJ2-2; D remains unclear. V was pared by 0 bases and J by 6 bases, with 8 bases between. Germline V gene sequence: CDR1 SEHNR, CDR2 FQNEAQ (reference sequence). This CDR3 contains 14 residues.

The chain links TRBV4-1 to TRBJ2-1, with TRBD2 matching 8 bases. With 4 bases clipped from V and 9 bases from J, the junction kept 14 bases outside the gene matches. The CDR3 is 16 residues long. Germline-derived CDR1 and CDR2 are MGHRA and YSYEKL. CDR3 DNA: TGCGCCAGCAGCCCAGGGACTAGAGTCGTAACAAGTGAGCAGTTCTTC. Amino acids: CASSPGTRVVTSEQFF.

The chain recombines TRBV10-3 with TRBJ2-7; D may correspond to TRBD1 or TRBD2 (5 bases each). V lost 6 bases and J 0 bases, leaving 15 bases between the germline ends. This CDR3 has 15 amino acids. Germline assignment: CDR1 ENHRY and CDR2 SYGVKD. The CDR3 nucleotides read TGTGCCATCAGAATCCGGGACGGCCGCTCCTACGAGCAGTACTTC. Protein product: CAIRIRDGRSYEQYF.

This clonotype has just a few counts. This chain connects TRBV7-7 to TRBJ2-1, with D hard to call. The ends were cut back, 5 bases at V and 10 bases at J, with 12 bases in the middle. Germline values: CDR1 SSHAT, CDR2 FNYEAQ (reference sequence). This CDR3 is 12 amino acids long. The CDR3 DNA follows: TGTGCCAGCAGCCCGTTGGACGGGGAGCAGTTCTTC. The encoded protein is CASSPLDGEQFF.

The chain joins TRBV4-2 to TRBJ2-3; D remains ambiguous. The germline CDR1 and CDR2 sequences are LGHNA and YNFKEQ. The CDR3 loop spans 15 amino acids. V lost 1 base, J lost 2 bases, and 10 bases lay in between. This chain's CDR3 is CASSQAPVPTDTQYF. As DNA, the CDR3 is TGTGCCAGCAGCCAAGCCCCCGTCCCCACAGATACGCAGTATTTT.

This chain joins TRBV5-4 and TRBJ1-1; D perhaps matches TRBD1 (5 bases). The CDR3 length is 13 residues. Trimming pared 0 bases from V and 7 bases from J, leaving 10 bases between. From germline, CDR1 is SGHNT and CDR2 YYREEE (reference sequence). CDR3 in amino acids: CASSLVWGFEAFF. CDR3 nucleotide sequence: TGTGCCAGCAGCTTGGTGTGGGGGTTTGAAGCTTTCTTT.

This clonotype was detected a few times. The J gene is TRBJ2-7, the V gene TRBV2, with 7 bases aligning to TRBD1. The CDR3 extends over 17 amino acids. CDR1 and CDR2 from the germline V gene are SNHLY and FYNNEI. With V trimmed by 2 bases and J by 1 base, 11 bases remained unmatched. CDR3 DNA: TGTGCCAGCAGTGAAATTAAGGGGTGGGACAGATCCTACGAGCAGTACTTC. This encodes CASSEIKGWDRSYEQYF.

The V gene is TRBV10-3, the J gene TRBJ2-7, with 9 bases that match TRBD1. V trimming: 2 bases; J trimming: 3 bases; junction bases outside the gene matches: 8. This CDR3 region has 16 residues. Germline CDR1 and CDR2: ENHRY and SYGVKD. The CDR3 sequence: CAISELGETGGYEQYF. In nucleotides, the CDR3 is TGTGCCATCAGTGAGCTAGGAGAGACAGGGGGCTACGAGCAGTACTTC.

J is TRBJ2-7 and V is TRBV15, with D perhaps matching TRBD2 (7 bases). The CDR3 sequence is 14 residues long. Germline V gene data show CDR1 as LNHNV and CDR2 as YYDKDF (reference sequence). Trimming took off 3 bases at V and 3 bases at J, with 12 bases between the two ends. This chain's CDR3 is CATSSYREGYEQYF. The CDR3, as DNA: TGTGCCACCAGCAGTTACAGGGAGGGCTACGAGCAGTACTTC.

The table lists this clonotype with many counts. The chain recombines TRBV10-2 with TRBJ2-7, with 7 positions matching TRBD2. Germline values: CDR1 WSHSY, CDR2 SAAADI. J gave up 3 bases and V 10 bases, and 0 bases lay outside the gene matches. The CDR3 loop spans 10 amino acids. The CDR3 sequence is CATGGYEQYF. CDR3 coding DNA: TGCGCCACGGGGGGCTACGAGCAGTACTTC.

The chain is built from TRBV10-3 and TRBJ2-1; D remains unclear. The germline gives CDR1 ENHRY, CDR2 SYGVKD. The germline V and J ends were trimmed by 11 bases and 4 bases, with 18 bases remaining between them. The CDR3 is 14 amino acids. The CDR3 DNA reads TGTGCCGCCGGCACGGCTCCTTCGTACAATGAGCAGTTCTTC. It codes for CAAGTAPSYNEQFF.

This chain connects TRBV20-1 to TRBJ2-1; 9 nucleotides agree with TRBD2. This CDR3 comprises 14 residues. V lost 5 bases to trimming and J lost 9 bases; unmatched junction nucleotides: 11. Germline assignment: CDR1 DFQATT and CDR2 SNEGSKA (reference sequence). In DNA form, the CDR3 reads TGCAGTGCTGACTCGGGACTAGCTGGTATTGAGCAGTTCTTC. As protein: CSADSGLAGIEQFF.

In the case of this clonotype: One end of the junction varies from germline; a read error may be responsible. This chain links TRBV12-3 or TRBV12-4 with TRBJ2-2; D is unresolved. The CDR3 extends over 12 amino acids. In nucleotides, the CDR3 is TGTGCCAGCAGGTTAGCAACCGGGGAGCTGTTTTTT. As protein: CASRLATGELFF.

The CDR3 reads CSASRQAFYGYTF. The CDR3 DNA sequence: TGCAGTGCTAGTCGGCAGGCGTTCTATGGCTACACCTTC. The chain carries TRBV20-1 and TRBJ1-2; no definite D call. There are 13 residues in the CDR3. Trimming pared 3 bases from V and 4 bases from J, leaving 12 bases between. The germline gives CDR1 DFQATT, CDR2 SNEGSKA (reference sequence).

This clonotype has only a few counts. The genes are TRBV10-3 and TRBJ2-7, with 11 bases aligning to TRBD1. With V trimmed by 6 bases and J by 2 bases, 12 bases remained unmatched. This CDR3 has 17 residues. CDR1 and CDR2 (germline): ENHRY, SYGVKD. DNA for the CDR3: TGTGCCATCAGACCGGGACAGGGGGGTCCCTTTACCTACGAGCAGTACTTC. This gives the protein CAIRPGQGGPFTYEQYF.

The chain employs TRBV6-5 and TRBJ2-1, with 7 bases aligning to TRBD1. Germline values: CDR1 MNHEY, CDR2 SVGAGI. V trimming: 4 bases; J trimming: 0 bases; junction bases outside the gene matches: 3. The CDR3 loop spans 15 amino acids. The CDR3 loop is CASSLRGPSYNEQFF. The CDR3 nucleotides are TGTGCCAGCAGTTTGAGGGGGCCCTCCTACAATGAGCAGTTCTTC.